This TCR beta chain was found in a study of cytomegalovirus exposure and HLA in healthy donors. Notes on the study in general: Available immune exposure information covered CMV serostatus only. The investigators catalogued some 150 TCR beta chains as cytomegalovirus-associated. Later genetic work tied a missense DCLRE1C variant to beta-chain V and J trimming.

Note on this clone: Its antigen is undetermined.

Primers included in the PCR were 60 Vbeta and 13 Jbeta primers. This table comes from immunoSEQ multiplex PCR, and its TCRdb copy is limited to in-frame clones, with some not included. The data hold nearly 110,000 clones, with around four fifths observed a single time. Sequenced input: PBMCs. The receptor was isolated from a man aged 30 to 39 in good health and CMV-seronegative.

The CDR3 spells CASRDSANEKLFF. The CDR3 bases are TGCGCCAGCAGGGACAGCGCTAATGAAAAACTGTTTTTT. The gene calls are TRBV5-1 and TRBJ1-4, with D maybe TRBD1 (6 bases). In germline, CDR1 is SGHRS, CDR2 YFSETQ. This CDR3 comprises 13 residues. Deletions cut 5 bases from V and 3 bases from J, with 8 bases between.